The 29 T cell receptor beta chains presented below share a single source sample, sequenced in a study of Tregs in tolerant kidney transplant recipients (dated by TCRdb to the late 2010s). The receptor library was made with the immunoSEQ multiplex PCR assay. Imported from immuneACCESS, the table was reduced by TCRdb to in-frame sequences with V and J called. These copies leave out some clones; in studies compared against another copy, an unresolved V gene accounts for under half, and the cause of the remainder is not known. Per the sample table, the count is 14,000 or so clones. The leading ten clones occupy 27% of the sample. The time point label of this sample denotes: 6 months after combined kidney and bone marrow transplant. The transplants used related donors along with nonmyeloablative bone marrow transplantation, and in the human trials mixed chimerism was transient. The specimen was CD8+ T cells from blood (PBMCs), collected 6 months after the transplant. These receptors originate from a human patient who received a combined kidney and bone marrow transplant. Because of the transplant, the T cells may be the graft donor's rather than the patient's own.

On this clone: The CDR3 end is not reached by the read, which stops 3 residues before it; the germline J gene fills it in. The J gene is TRBJ1-4, the V gene TRBV7-9; D is ambiguous. The V gene's germline CDR1 is SEHNR and CDR2 FQNEAQ (reference sequence). The CDR3 has 11 amino acids. The CDR3 region is CASSSSDLLFF. Partial CDR3 DNA: TGTGCCAGCAGCTCCTCTGACTTA.

With regard to this clone: The read terminates 3 residues ahead of where the CDR3 ends, so the germline J gene completes it. This chain uses TRBV10-1 with TRBJ1-5; TRBD1 agrees at 7 bases. Trimming at V came to 5 bases and at J to 4 bases, leaving 2 bases not matched to a gene. The CDR3 sequence is 13 residues long. CDR1 is WNHNN, CDR2 SYGVQD, per germline (reference sequence). The sequenced CDR3 bases are TGCGCCAGCAGTATGACAGGGAATCAGCCC. Translation gives CASSMTGNQP. The entire CDR3 reads CASSMTGNQPQHF.

Notes on this clone: The observed sequence ends 3 residues before the CDR3 terminus, with the missing tail filled in from the germline J gene. The chain employs TRBV7-6 and TRBJ2-3; D perhaps matches TRBD1 (5 bases). The CDR3 consists of 14 residues. Germline V gives CDR1 SGHVS, CDR2 FNYEAQ. CDR3 DNA, as far as it was read: TGTGCCAGCAGCTTAGATGGCGGACAAGAGACG. Translating gives CASSLDGGQET. In full, the CDR3 is CASSLDGGQETQYF.

Note on this clone: The read comes to an end 3 residues before the CDR3 does, leaving the germline J gene to fill in the end. The chain combines TRBV10-3 with TRBJ1-1, with D possibly TRBD1 on 5 matching bases. Trimming took off 3 bases at V and 7 bases at J, with 18 bases between the two ends. The CDR3 consists of 15 residues. Germline values: CDR1 ENHRY, CDR2 SYGVKD. The sequenced part of the CDR3 DNA is TGTGCCATCAGTGATATCGATGGGAATAGGGGTGAA. The encoded protein is CAISDIDGNRGE. The complete CDR3 sequence is CAISDIDGNRGEAFF.

Note on this clone: Sequencing ends 3 residues short of the CDR3 end; the germline J gene provides the rest. The chain joins TRBV10-1 to TRBJ1-4; 9 positions agree with TRBD1. Germline V CDR1 and CDR2: WNHNN, SYGVQD (reference sequence). The CDR3 totals 15 residues. V trimming: 7 bases; J trimming: 8 bases; junction bases outside the gene matches: 11. The part of the CDR3 DNA that was read is TGCGCCAGCACCTCCAACAGGGGGCAGCGGGAAAAA. This sequence encodes CASTSNRGQREK. The CDR3 in its entirety is CASTSNRGQREKLFF.

With respect to this clone: The CDR3 end is not reached by the read, which stops 3 residues before it; the germline J gene fills it in. This chain links TRBV6-4 with TRBJ2-3, with D maybe TRBD2 (6 bases). V was pared by 4 bases and J by 1 base, with 12 bases between. Per the germline V gene, CDR1 is MRHNA and CDR2 is SNTAGT. The CDR3 loop spans 15 amino acids. The sequenced part of the CDR3 DNA is TGTGCCAGCAGTGTTTTCGGGGGAGGCACAGATACG. It encodes CASSVFGGGTDT. The CDR3 reads in full as CASSVFGGGTDTQYF.

With respect to this clone: The read halts 3 residues ahead of the CDR3 end, with the missing end drawn from the germline J gene. The chain joins TRBV30 to TRBJ1-6; possibly TRBD1 for D (6 bases). Germline-derived CDR1 and CDR2 are GTSNPN and SVGIG (reference sequence). Deletions cut 4 bases from V and 9 bases from J, with 13 bases between. CDR3 length: 13 residues. CDR3 DNA, as far as it was read: TGTGCCTGGACCTACAAACAGGGTTCACCC. Protein product: CAWTYKQGSP. In full, the CDR3 is CAWTYKQGSPLHF.

CDR3 in amino acids: CASSLVGGETQYF. The covered CDR3 bases are TGCGCCAGCAGCTTGGTGGGGGGGGAGACC. The rearrangement joins TRBV5-1 to TRBJ2-5; 7 bases are a match to TRBD2. The missing CDR3 end, 3 residues past where the read stops, is filled in from the germline J gene. The V gene's germline CDR1 is SGHRS and CDR2 YFSETQ. The junction had 1 base not matched to a gene; V was cut back by 0 bases and J by 5 bases. The CDR3 totals 13 residues.

In the case of this clone: The read halts 3 residues ahead of the CDR3 end, with the missing end drawn from the germline J gene. This chain joins TRBV6-2 or TRBV6-3 and TRBJ2-3, with a weak D call TRBD1 (6 bases). The CDR3 is made up of 14 amino acids. Germline CDR1 reads MNHEY; CDR2 reads SVGEGT. CDR3 DNA, as far as it was read: TGTGCCAGCAGTTACGCACAGGGCAATCAGCCG. This encodes CASSYAQGNQP. From start to end, the CDR3 is CASSYAQGNQPQYF.

Comments on this clone: The read comes to an end 3 residues before the CDR3 does, leaving the germline J gene to fill in the end. The rearrangement uses TRBV24-1 and TRBJ2-1; unclear D gene. The CDR3 spans 13 residues. V was shortened by 4 bases and J by 4 bases, with 7 bases between the two germline ends. From germline, CDR1 is KGHDR and CDR2 SFDVKD. The CDR3 sequence is CATSDSSYNEQFF. CDR3 bases read: TGTGCCACCAGTGACTCCTCGTACAATGAG.

The CDR3 spells CASSAVTGGTEAFF. Partial CDR3 DNA: TGTGCCTCATCAGCAGTGACAGGAGGCACTGAA. The rearrangement joins TRBV6-4 to TRBJ1-1; possible D gene TRBD1, 6 bases. The sequence runs out 3 residues before the end of the CDR3; the remainder is reconstructed from the germline J gene. Trimming took off 11 bases at V and 4 bases at J, with 20 bases between the two ends. This CDR3 region has 14 residues. Germline lookup yields CDR1 MRHNA and CDR2 SNTAGT.

About this clone: The missing CDR3 end, 3 residues past where the read stops, is filled in from the germline J gene. The chain couples TRBV7-9 to TRBJ2-1, with 7 bases lining up with TRBD2. The CDR3 has 15 amino acids. Germline loops: CDR1 SEHNR, CDR2 FQNEAQ (reference sequence). V lost 5 bases to trimming and J lost 2 bases; unmatched junction nucleotides: 6. The CDR3 bases that were read are TGTGCCAGCAGCGCGCGGGAGTACGCCTACAATGAG. The encoded protein is CASSAREYAYNE. From start to end, the CDR3 is CASSAREYAYNEQFF.

A remark on this clone: The read ends 3 residues early relative to the CDR3; the germline J gene fills the gap. The chain carries TRBV27 and TRBJ2-5, with a possible D match to TRBD1 (5 bases). V shed 6 bases and J shed 5 bases, with 25 bases lying between them. Germline CDR1 reads MNHEY; CDR2 reads SMNVEV (reference sequence). There are 17 residues in the CDR3. CDR3 region: CASSSGPPRGEVETQYF. CDR3 DNA (partial): TGTGCCAGCAGCTCTGGGCCCCCAAGGGGCGAGGTGGAGACC.

Comments on this clone: The sequenced fragment ends 3 residues before the CDR3 boundary, so the rest is inferred from the germline J gene. The chain couples TRBV12-3 or TRBV12-4 to TRBJ2-7; TRBD1 matches at 11 bases. The CDR3 contains 15 residues. V lost 4 bases and J lost 0; bases outside the gene matches: 2. The chain's CDR3 is CASSSGQGDSYEQYF. The CDR3 bases that were read are TGTGCCAGCAGTTCGGGACAGGGGGACTCCTACGAG.

As for this clone: Coverage ceases 3 residues before the CDR3 finishes, and the germline J gene fills in the end. The genes are TRBV20-1 and TRBJ1-1, with D unclear. Germline V gene data show CDR1 as DFQATT and CDR2 as SNEGSKA (reference sequence). CDR3 length: 13 amino acids. V was trimmed by 2 bases and J by 6 bases, leaving 13 bases between them. This CDR3 is CSARTPAWPEAFF. CDR3 DNA, as far as it was read: TGCAGTGCTAGAACCCCAGCGTGGCCTGAA.

As regards this clone: The read terminates 3 residues before the CDR3 end, so the remaining end is supplied by the germline J gene. The chain has TRBV7-8 and TRBJ2-2; no clear D gene. The CDR3 totals 12 residues. Germline assignment: CDR1 SGHVS and CDR2 FQNEAQ. The ends were cut back, 4 bases at V and 3 bases at J, with 3 bases in the middle. The CDR3 here is CASSSDTGELFF. Incomplete CDR3 DNA: TGTGCCAGCAGCTCGGACACCGGGGAG.

Notes on this clone: Read sequence stops 3 residues before the CDR3 end, and the germline J gene provides the missing end. V is TRBV4-1 and J is TRBJ1-2; unclear D gene. The CDR3 contains 16 residues. Trimming removed 0 bases at V and 6 bases at J, with 17 bases between. In germline, CDR1 is MGHRA, CDR2 YSYEKL. This CDR3 reads CASSQEDYPTRHGYTF. Incomplete CDR3 DNA: TGCGCCAGCAGCCAAGAGGACTACCCCACGAGGCATGGC.

A note on this clone: The read ends 3 residues before the CDR3 terminus; that terminus is restored from the germline J gene. The rearrangement links TRBV6-2 or TRBV6-3 to TRBJ2-1, with D unclear. Trimming cost V 0 bases and J 1 base, with 7 bases left between them. The V gene's germline CDR1 is MNHEY and CDR2 SVGEGT. CDR3 length equals 15 residues. This CDR3 is CASSYSPLSYNEQFF. The sequenced CDR3 bases are TGTGCCAGCAGTTACTCCCCTTTATCCTACAATGAG.

Incomplete CDR3 DNA: TGTGCCAGCAGCAAGACTAGCGGACCCTACAATGAC. Its translation: CASSKTSGPYND. The whole CDR3 reads CASSKTSGPYNDYTF. V usage is TRBV7-9 and J usage is TRBJ1-2; D not resolved. The CDR3 goes on 3 residues after the read ends, and that part is filled in from the germline J gene. This CDR3 contains 15 residues. CDR1 is SEHNR and CDR2 is FQNEAQ in the germline V gene (reference sequence).

As to this clone: The read ends 3 residues before the CDR3 terminus; that terminus is restored from the germline J gene. The chain couples TRBV11-2 to TRBJ2-5; 8 nucleotides match TRBD1. Germline V gene lookup returns CDR1 SGHAT and CDR2 FQNNGV. The J segment lost 5 bases and the V segment lost 5 bases, leaving 7 bases of the junction unmatched. The CDR3 contains 14 residues. The DNA read from the CDR3 is TGTGCCAGCAGCCTGGACAGGGCGAGGGAGACC. Protein sequence: CASSLDRARET. The entire CDR3 reads CASSLDRARETQYF.

Measured by frequency, this clone is large. The read ends 3 residues early relative to the CDR3; the germline J gene fills the gap. This chain joins TRBV6-2 or TRBV6-3 and TRBJ2-7; D is ambiguous. Germline V CDR1 and CDR2: MNHEY, SVGEGT. Between the trimmed V and J ends, which lost 6 bases and 2 bases, there was a span of 8 bases. The CDR3 spans 12 residues. The sequenced CDR3 bases are TGTGCCAGCAGCCTCGTTCCCTACGAG. Translation: CASSLVPYE. The whole CDR3 protein is CASSLVPYEQYF.

A remark on this clone: The sequence runs out 3 residues before the end of the CDR3; the remainder is reconstructed from the germline J gene. V gene TRBV19 combines with J gene TRBJ2-7; 7 positions match TRBD1. CDR3 size: 13 residues. V shed 5 bases, J shed 6 bases, and the junction held 7 bases outside the gene matches. CDR1 LNHDA and CDR2 SQIVND come from the germline V gene (reference sequence). CDR3 region: CASSAYRGVEQYF. The part of the CDR3 DNA that was read is TGTGCCAGTAGTGCTTACAGGGGTGTCGAG. The complete variable domain, with remaining parts taken from reference TRBV19 and TRBJ2-7, reads DGGITQSPKYLFRKEGQNVTLSCEQNLNHDAMYWYRQDPGQGLRLIYYSQIVNDFQKGDIAEGYSVSREKKESFPLTVTSAQKNPTAFYLCASSAYRGVEQYFGPGTRLTVT.

To note about this clone: The sequenced fragment ends 3 residues before the CDR3 boundary, so the rest is inferred from the germline J gene. The rearrangement joins TRBV27 to TRBJ2-7; a possible D gene is TRBD1 (6 bases). V lost 1 base and J lost 5, with 12 bases in between. The V gene's germline CDR1 is MNHEY and CDR2 SMNVEV (reference sequence). The CDR3 spans 14 residues. The CDR3 sequence is CASSLLGAWDEQYF. Incomplete CDR3 DNA: TGTGCCAGCAGTTTATTGGGGGCCTGGGACGAG.

Comments on this clone: The read falls 3 residues short of the CDR3 end, and the missing part is taken from the germline J gene. The chain recombines TRBV20-1 with TRBJ2-2, with D hard to call. V gave up 7 bases and J gave up 2 bases, with 8 bases separating them. The CDR3 is 12 amino acids. The germline V gene encodes CDR1 DFQATT and CDR2 SNEGSKA (reference sequence). The DNA read from the CDR3 is TGCAGTGGAAGGGCAAACACCGGGGAG. Translating gives CSGRANTGE. The whole CDR3 reads CSGRANTGELFF.

On this clone itself: The read ends 3 residues early relative to the CDR3; the germline J gene fills the gap. The V gene is TRBV18, the J gene TRBJ2-1, with D possibly TRBD2 on 6 matching bases. CDR3 length: 14 amino acids. The V gene's germline CDR1 is KGHSH and CDR2 LQKENI. Trimming removed 2 bases from V and 6 bases from J, with 11 bases in between. CDR3: CASSPTSPGNEQFF. CDR3 bases read: TGTGCCAGCTCACCAACTAGCCCGGGCAATGAG.

Concerning this clone: The read ends 3 residues shy of where the CDR3 ends; the end is completed using the germline J gene. The chain carries TRBV13 and TRBJ2-5; D is ambiguous. Germline loops: CDR1 PRHDT, CDR2 FYEKMQ (reference sequence). CDR3 length equals 13 residues. Trimming took 3 bases from V and 5 from J, leaving 10 bases between them. The CDR3 loop reads CASSFGGLETQYF. The sequenced CDR3 bases are TGTGCCAGCAGCTTCGGTGGGCTTGAGACC.

As regards this clone: The CDR3 is cut off 3 residues early in the read; its end comes from the germline J gene. The chain is built from TRBV10-2 and TRBJ2-7; 8 nucleotides line up with TRBD1. V lost 11 bases to trimming and J lost 0 bases; unmatched junction nucleotides: 3. Germline loops: CDR1 WSHSY, CDR2 SAAADI. The CDR3 length is 12 residues. CDR3 DNA (partial): TGCGCCGGAGGACAGGGCTCCTACGAG. This codes for CAGGQGSYE. The full-length CDR3 reads as CAGGQGSYEQYF.

On this clone: The observed sequence ends 3 residues before the CDR3 terminus, with the missing tail filled in from the germline J gene. The rearrangement joins TRBV29-1 to TRBJ1-1, with D uncertain. Germline lookup yields CDR1 SQVTM and CDR2 ANQGSEA. There are 13 residues in the CDR3. Trimming removed 2 bases at V and 7 bases at J, with 14 bases between. CDR3 DNA (partial): TGCAGCGTTGAAATCAACACACCAGATGAA. Its protein is CSVEINTPDE. In full, the CDR3 reads CSVEINTPDEAFF. Using reference TRBV29-1 and TRBJ1-1 for the parts outside the CDR3, the full variable domain is SAVISQKPSRDICQRGTSLTIQCQVDSQVTMMFWYRQQPGQSLTLIATANQGSEATYESGFVIDKFPISRPNLTFSTLTVSNMSPEDSSIYLCSVEINTPDEAFFGQGTRLTVV.

The CDR3 spells CASSREGELYNEQFF. The CDR3 bases that were read are TGTGCCAGTAGCAGAGAGGGGGAACTGTACAATGAG. The J gene is TRBJ2-1, the V gene TRBV19, with D possibly being TRBD1 (6 bases). The read comes to an end 3 residues before the CDR3 does, leaving the germline J gene to fill in the end. Germline CDR1 LNHDA, CDR2 SQIVND (reference sequence). The ends were cut back, 6 bases at V and 4 bases at J, with 16 bases in the middle. The CDR3 runs to 15 residues.